The following is a TCR beta chain sequence with its context. In the authors' workflow: Researchers report that nucleated cell counts were estimated from reference gene primer amplification. Libraries were prepared by immunoSEQ multiplex PCR; TCRdb keeps only in-frame clonotypes and omits some of them. V, J and clone size derive from that table, while D and trimming were established from the DNA sequence. The profile shows roughly 350,000 clones, approximately 90% of them singletons. This record comes from a study of blood T cell repertoires in COVID-19. About the study: Nucleic acid was either cDNA or gDNA, and it came from T cells, B-cell-depleted T cells, or PBMCs.

The V end was cut by 3 bases, the J end by 9 bases, with 16 bases between. The CDR3 is made up of 14 amino acids. The germline V gene encodes CDR1 SGDLS and CDR2 YYNGEE. This receptor was identified in a woman between 18 and 30 years old who had recovered from COVID-19. Sequences were obtained from peripheral blood. V is TRBV9 and J is TRBJ2-1; tentatively, D is TRBD2 (5 bases). The CDR3 sequence: CASSAHTSKGEQFF. The DNA for the CDR3 is TGTGCCAGCAGCGCCCATACTAGTAAGGGTGAGCAGTTCTTC.